This TCR beta chain was sequenced in a study of blood T cell repertoires in COVID-19. Across the whole study: There were acute and convalescent COVID-19 samples, and they came from the United States, Italy and Spain. PBMCs, B-cell-depleted T cells, or T cells were the source of the cDNA or gDNA that made up the material.

V was clipped by 8 bases and J by 5 bases; unmatched bases: 7. The CDR3 has 14 residues. CDR1 and CDR2 from the germline V gene are ENHRY and SYGVKD. Followed over time, Seattle patients had been enrolled while infection was active. Original methodology: Estimation of nucleated cell counts relied on the amplification of reference gene primers. Here immunoSEQ multiplex PCR was the method, and the copy in TCRdb shows in-frame clones only, minus some. Clone size and the V and J calls come from that table; the DNA yielded D and trimming. The sample records 200,000 to 250,000 clones, roughly 86% being singletons.

The sequencing sample was made of peripheral blood. This TCR was recovered from a woman aged 45-65 years with COVID-19, enrolled during active disease. The chain links TRBV10-3 to TRBJ2-3; 10 nucleotides align to TRBD2. Here the CDR3 reads CAIAAGGPKDTQYF. The CDR3 region has the DNA TGTGCCATCGCAGCGGGGGGGCCTAAAGATACGCAGTATTTT.